The 13 T cell receptor beta chains below come from one sample, sequenced in a study of shared clonotypes between healthy human individuals. Assay: immunoSEQ multiplex PCR; the TCRdb copy retains only in-frame clones and omits some. The sample has about 1.9 million clones; 93% are singletons. CD45RO-negative, CCR7-positively selected cells formed the naive CD8 fraction, excluding terminally differentiated effector memory CD45RA+ cells. Sequencing was performed on naive CD8+ T cells from PBMCs. The receptors originated from a man aged 18 to 30 in good health. Some clones in this sample may be carry-over from other donors' samples.

The chain employs TRBV27 and TRBJ1-1; D possibly corresponds to TRBD1 (5 bases). The CDR3 sequence is 14 residues long. Germline loops: CDR1 MNHEY, CDR2 SMNVEV (reference sequence). The V gene lost 0 bases and the J gene lost 5 bases, with 10 bases spanning the gap. The CDR3: CASSLSGGMTEAFF. As DNA, the CDR3 is TGTGCCAGCAGTTTATCGGGGGGGATGACTGAAGCTTTCTTT.

The V gene is TRBV28, the J gene TRBJ2-5, with D hard to call. V gave up 8 bases and J gave up 4 bases, with 11 bases separating them. Per the germline V gene, CDR1 is MDHEN and CDR2 is SYDVKM. This CDR3 comprises 12 residues. CDR3 amino acids: CASLSPGETQYF. The CDR3 bases are TGTGCCAGCCTTTCGCCCGGAGAGACCCAGTACTTC. Supplemented by reference TRBV28 and TRBJ2-5, the full variable domain reads DVKVTQSSRYLVKRTGEKVFLECVQDMDHENMFWYRQDPGLGLRLIYFSYDVKMKEKGDIPEGYSVSREKKERFSLILESASTNQTSMYLCASLSPGETQYFGPGTRLLVL.

This sequence joins TRBV19 and TRBJ1-2; possibly TRBD1 for D (6 bases). Germline V CDR1 and CDR2: LNHDA, SQIVND (reference sequence). V was pared by 6 bases and J by 5 bases, with 13 bases between. There are 13 residues in the CDR3. In nucleotides, the CDR3 is TGTGCCAGTAGCCCCGACAGGATTTATGGCTACACCTTC. This encodes CASSPDRIYGYTF.

The chain carries TRBV11-2 and TRBJ2-7; 11 nucleotides align to TRBD2. This CDR3 has 14 amino acids. Trimming removed 5 bases from V and 4 bases from J; junction bases left unmatched: 4. The germline V gene encodes CDR1 SGHAT and CDR2 FQNNGV. As DNA, the CDR3 is TGTGCCAGCAGCCGTAGCGGGAGGGTGTACGAGCAGTACTTC. It codes for CASSRSGRVYEQYF.

This chain links TRBV23-1 with TRBJ2-6, with TRBD1 matching over 11 bases. TRBV23-1 is designated an ORF whose function remains uncertain. With V trimmed by 3 bases and J by 1 base, 2 bases remained unmatched. CDR3 size: 17 residues. The CDR3, as DNA: TGCGCCAGCAGTCACGGACAGGGGGCTTCTGGGGCCAACGTCCTGACTTTC. Its translation is CASSHGQGASGANVLTF.

CDR3 residues: CASSYHQEKLFF. CDR3 DNA: TGTGCCAGCAGCTATCACCAGGAAAAACTGTTTTTT. V and J are TRBV5-4 and TRBJ1-4; no clear D gene. In germline, CDR1 is SGHNT, CDR2 YYREEE (reference sequence). V lost 3 bases and J 8 bases, leaving 8 bases between the germline ends. The CDR3 contains 12 residues.

The chain combines TRBV29-1 with TRBJ2-2, with 8 bases matching TRBD1. V shed 2 bases, J shed 4 bases, and the junction held 9 bases outside the gene matches. CDR3 size: 16 residues. Germline loops: CDR1 SQVTM, CDR2 ANQGSEA. DNA of the CDR3: TGCAGCGTTGAACCATTGGACAGGGCGAGCACCGGGGAGCTGTTTTTT. Its translation is CSVEPLDRASTGELFF.

The V and J genes are TRBV7-9 and TRBJ2-6; the D is unclear. Trimming removed 4 bases from V and 0 bases from J, with 13 bases in between. Germline V gene data show CDR1 as SEHNR and CDR2 as FQNEAQ (reference sequence). The CDR3 sequence is 17 residues long. DNA for the CDR3: TGTGCCAGCAGCTCCCCCGAGGACGTCTCTGGGGCCAACGTCCTGACTTTC. The encoded protein is CASSSPEDVSGANVLTF.

V gene TRBV28 combines with J gene TRBJ1-2, with 9 bases fitting TRBD1. Germline V CDR1 and CDR2: MDHEN, SYDVKM. This CDR3 is 15 amino acids long. V lost 5 bases and J lost 5; bases outside the gene matches: 9. CDR3 sequence: CASSTPPTGGYGYTF. DNA of the CDR3: TGTGCCAGCAGTACCCCCCCGACAGGGGGATATGGCTACACCTTC.

The chain joins TRBV27 to TRBJ2-5; D perhaps matches TRBD1 (7 bases). The CDR3 totals 14 residues. CDR1 is MNHEY and CDR2 is SMNVEV in the germline V gene (reference sequence). The V and J ends lost 7 bases and 4 bases respectively, with 16 bases between them. The CDR3 DNA follows: TGTGCCAGCAATAAAAGACAGGGAGGAGAGACCCAGTACTTC. This translates into CASNKRQGGETQYF.

J is TRBJ1-1 and V is TRBV12-5; 9 bases agree with TRBD1. J lost 7 bases, V lost 5 bases, and 2 bases had no gene match. The CDR3 length is 12 residues. Germline V gives CDR1 LGHNT, CDR2 FRNRAP. This CDR3 reads CASGPGQGEAFF. CDR3 bases: TGTGCTAGTGGTCCGGGACAGGGTGAAGCTTTCTTT.

In regard to this clone: The identical CDR3 is also encoded by other nucleotide sequences in the sample. V and J are TRBV7-6 and TRBJ1-5; unclear D gene. CDR1 and CDR2 from the germline V gene are SGHVS and FNYEAQ. The ends were cut back, 0 bases at V and 2 bases at J, with 2 bases in the middle. The CDR3 loop spans 13 amino acids. CDR3 region: CASSLARNQPQHF. Here the CDR3 DNA reads TGTGCCAGCAGCTTAGCTCGCAATCAGCCCCAGCATTTT.

With regard to this clone: Distinct nucleotide sequences in the sample also encode this CDR3. This chain uses TRBV27 with TRBJ1-5; no clear D gene. The CDR3 has 14 amino acids. The V end was cut by 1 base, the J end by 4 bases, with 8 bases between. Germline CDR1 reads MNHEY; CDR2 reads SMNVEV (reference sequence). This CDR3 is CASSLFRGNQPQHF. CDR3 DNA sequence: TGTGCCAGCAGTTTATTTAGAGGGAATCAGCCCCAGCATTTT.